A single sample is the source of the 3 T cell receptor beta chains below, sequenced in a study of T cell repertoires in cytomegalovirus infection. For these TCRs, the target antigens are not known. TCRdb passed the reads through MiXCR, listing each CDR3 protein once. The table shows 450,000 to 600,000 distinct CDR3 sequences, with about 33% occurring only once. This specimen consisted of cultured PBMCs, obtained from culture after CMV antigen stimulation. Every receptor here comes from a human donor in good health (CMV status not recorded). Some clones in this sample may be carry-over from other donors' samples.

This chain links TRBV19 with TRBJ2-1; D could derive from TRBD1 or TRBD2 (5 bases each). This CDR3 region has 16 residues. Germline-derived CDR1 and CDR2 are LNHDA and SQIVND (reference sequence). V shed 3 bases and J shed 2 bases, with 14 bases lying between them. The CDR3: CASSIDTRGAYNEQFF. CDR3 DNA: TGTGCCAGTAGTATTGACACTCGAGGGGCCTACAATGAGCAGTTCTTC.

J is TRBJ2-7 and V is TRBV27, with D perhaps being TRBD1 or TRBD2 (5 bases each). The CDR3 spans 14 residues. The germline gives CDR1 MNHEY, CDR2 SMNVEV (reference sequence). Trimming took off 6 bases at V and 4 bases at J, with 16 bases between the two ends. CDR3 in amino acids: CASSPGTHRYEQYV. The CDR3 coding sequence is TGTGCCAGCAGCCCCGGGACCCATCGTTACGAGCAGTACGTC.

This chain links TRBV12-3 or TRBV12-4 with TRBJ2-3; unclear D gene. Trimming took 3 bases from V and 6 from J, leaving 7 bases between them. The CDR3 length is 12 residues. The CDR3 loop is CASSLIGDTQYF. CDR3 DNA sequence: TGTGCCAGCAGTTTGATAGGGGATACGCAGTATTTT.